The 14 T cell receptor beta chains below come from one sample, sequenced in a study of T-cell memory formation after mild COVID-19. One entry per CDR3 protein results from TCRdb running MiXCR on the 5' RACE reads. The data contain about 360,000 distinct CDR3 sequences, over 13% of them singletons. What was sequenced was PBMCs or a T cell subset sorted from them (not recorded which). The receptors here all came from a man between 18 and 29 years old who had mild COVID-19 (a few samples of this study predate the infection). Cell type and time point are not known.

This clonotype has just a few counts. This chain connects TRBV4-1 to TRBJ2-2; weak D call: TRBD1 (5 bases). The V end was cut by 3 bases, the J end by 6 bases, with 20 bases between. The CDR3 length is 17 residues. Germline CDR1 reads MGHRA; CDR2 reads YSYEKL. The CDR3 here is CASSQIVPSLGPGELFF. The CDR3 nucleotides read TGCGCCAGCAGCCAGATAGTTCCGAGCCTGGGGCCCGGGGAGCTGTTTTTT.

This clonotype has just a few counts. The genes are TRBV3-1 and TRBJ2-7; TRBD1 agrees at 9 bases. The trim removed 4 bases at V and 6 bases at J, leaving 16 bases unmatched. Germline lookup yields CDR1 LGHDT and CDR2 YNNKEL (reference sequence). This CDR3 is built from 17 residues. The CDR3 DNA reads as TGTGCCAGCAGCCCGAGGGCCGGGACAGGGATCTTCGGCGAGCAGTACGTC. Translated: CASSPRAGTGIFGEQYV.

This clonotype was found a few times. This rearrangement joins TRBV4-1 to TRBJ1-1; 8 nucleotides align to TRBD1. Germline V gene data show CDR1 as MGHRA and CDR2 as YSYEKL. J gave up 1 base and V 5 bases, and 3 bases lay outside the gene matches. This CDR3 is built from 14 residues. The CDR3 sequence is CASSYGQGNTEAFF. CDR3 DNA: TGCGCCAGCAGCTACGGACAGGGGAACACTGAAGCTTTCTTT.

The rearrangement joins TRBV5-6 to TRBJ1-2, with D perhaps TRBD1 (5 bases). The CDR3 is 14 amino acids. CDR1 and CDR2 (germline): SGHDT, YYEEEE. Trimming shortened V by 4 bases and J by 0 bases, and 10 bases separated the two germline ends. The CDR3, as DNA: TGTGCCAGCAGCCGGGGGACCGCTAACTATGGCTACACCTTC. This sequence encodes CASSRGTANYGYTF.

The table lists this clonotype with a few counts. This chain connects TRBV6-5 to TRBJ1-2, with D possibly being TRBD1 (6 bases). The germline gives CDR1 MNHEY, CDR2 SVGAGI. Trimming removed 7 bases at V and 7 bases at J, with 10 bases between. This CDR3 is built from 11 residues. The CDR3 spells CASTSGAGYTF. CDR3 nucleotides: TGTGCCAGCACATCAGGGGCTGGCTACACCTTC.

This chain links TRBV19 with TRBJ1-1; 7 bases are a match to TRBD1. Germline CDR1 is LNHDA and CDR2 is SQIVND (reference sequence). The junction had 10 bases not matched to a gene; V was cut back by 8 bases and J by 4 bases. This CDR3 is 14 amino acids long. CDR3 sequence reads: CASGKQGPGTEAFF. The DNA of the CDR3 is TGTGCCAGTGGCAAACAGGGGCCGGGCACTGAAGCTTTCTTT.

In its sample, this clonotype is medium-sized. The rearrangement joins TRBV4-2 to TRBJ2-2, with D tentatively TRBD1 or TRBD2 (5 bases each). CDR3 length: 16 residues. Germline values: CDR1 LGHNA, CDR2 YNFKEQ. Trimming removed 0 bases at V and 4 bases at J, with 12 bases between. The CDR3 nucleotides read TGTGCCAGCAGCCAAGAGGGGGACCCCTCCACCGGGGAGCTGTTTTTT. Translated: CASSQEGDPSTGELFF.

The rearrangement uses TRBV5-1 and TRBJ1-5; no definite D call. V gave up 4 bases and J gave up 5 bases, with 13 bases separating them. The CDR3 runs 14 residues. Germline V gives CDR1 SGHRS, CDR2 YFSETQ. The DNA for the CDR3 is TGCGCCAGCAGCCCATCTCCCGGGGATCAGCCCCAGCATTTT. Residues: CASSPSPGDQPQHF.

This clonotype was observed a few times. This chain joins TRBV29-1 and TRBJ2-2; D is unclear. Between the trimmed V and J ends, which lost 7 bases and 6 bases, there was a span of 21 bases. The CDR3 covers 15 residues. The germline V gene has CDR1 SQVTM and CDR2 ANQGSEA. The CDR3 DNA reads TGCAGCGCGAAAGGTACAGCCCCGAATCCCGGGGAGCTGTTTTTT. Encoded protein: CSAKGTAPNPGELFF.

This clonotype has a count of ten or more. The J gene is TRBJ1-5, the V gene TRBV7-6, with D uncertain. Germline-derived CDR1 and CDR2 are SGHVS and FNYEAQ. The CDR3 has 14 residues. Trimming took off 0 bases at V and 0 bases at J, with 3 bases between the two ends. As DNA, the CDR3 is TGTGCCAGCAGCTTAGCCAGTAGCAATCAGCCCCAGCATTTT. Encoded protein: CASSLASSNQPQHF.

In its sample, this clonotype was seen a few times. The V gene is TRBV15, the J gene TRBJ2-5; D is unclear. The CDR3 length is 11 residues. V shed 0 bases and J shed 4 bases, with 0 bases lying between them. The germline V gene encodes CDR1 LNHNV and CDR2 YYDKDF (reference sequence). CDR3 sequence: CATSREETQYF. CDR3 coding DNA: TGTGCCACCAGCAGAGAAGAGACCCAGTACTTC. The whole variable domain, filled in from reference TRBV15 and TRBJ2-5, reads DAMVIQNPRYQVTQFGKPVTLSCSQTLNHNVMYWYQQKSSQAPKLLFHYYDKDFNNEADTPDNFQSRRPNTSFCFLDIRSPGLGDTAMYLCATSREETQYFGPGTRLLVL.

This clonotype showed up just a few times. CDR3 coding DNA: TGTGCCAGCAGCTTTCCCGGCGATGGCTACACCTTC. Its translation: CASSFPGDGYTF. The chain joins TRBV12-3 or TRBV12-4 to TRBJ1-2, with D unclear. The V gene lost 6 bases and the J gene lost 6 bases, with 11 bases spanning the gap. The CDR3 totals 12 residues.

V is TRBV6-5 and J is TRBJ2-7; 8 bases are shared with TRBD1. J gave up 2 bases and V 2 bases, and 5 bases lay outside the gene matches. The germline V gene has CDR1 MNHEY and CDR2 SVGAGI. The CDR3 contains 15 residues. CDR3 sequence reads: CASSYGQGAAYEQYV. CDR3 coding DNA: TGTGCCAGCAGTTACGGCCAGGGGGCAGCCTACGAGCAGTACGTC.

The chain couples TRBV11-2 to TRBJ1-3, with D unclear. From germline, CDR1 is SGHAT and CDR2 FQNNGV. Trimming took 0 bases from V and 9 from J, leaving 6 bases between them. CDR3 length: 12 amino acids. In DNA, the CDR3 is TGTGCCAGCAGCTTAGATCTGGTCACCATATATTTT. It is translated as CASSLDLVTIYF.